The T cell receptor (beta chain) described here comes from a study of CD8 T cells in Susac syndrome. The CDR3 extends over 14 amino acids. V was shortened by 7 bases and J by 9 bases, with 19 bases between the two germline ends. CDR1 and CDR2 (germline): PRHDT, FYEKMQ (reference sequence). Reverse transcription of about 0.45 to 1 ug RNA was carried out with random hexamers. immunoSEQ multiplex PCR amplified TCR beta CDR3 across 54 Vbeta, 13 Jbeta. One entry per CDR3 protein, called by TCRdb with MiXCR from the immunoSEQ multiplex PCR reads. The sample consists of just over 150,000 distinct CDR3 sequences, nearly 97% of them appearing once.

The sequence derives from a human donor with multiple sclerosis. Sequencing was done on a sample of CD8+ T cells from PBMCs. The chain has TRBV13 and TRBJ2-1; D is perhaps TRBD2 (6 bases). The CDR3 spells CASTGGEKLVEQFF. CDR3 bases: TGTGCCAGCACCGGAGGGGAGAAATTGGTTGAGCAGTTCTTC.